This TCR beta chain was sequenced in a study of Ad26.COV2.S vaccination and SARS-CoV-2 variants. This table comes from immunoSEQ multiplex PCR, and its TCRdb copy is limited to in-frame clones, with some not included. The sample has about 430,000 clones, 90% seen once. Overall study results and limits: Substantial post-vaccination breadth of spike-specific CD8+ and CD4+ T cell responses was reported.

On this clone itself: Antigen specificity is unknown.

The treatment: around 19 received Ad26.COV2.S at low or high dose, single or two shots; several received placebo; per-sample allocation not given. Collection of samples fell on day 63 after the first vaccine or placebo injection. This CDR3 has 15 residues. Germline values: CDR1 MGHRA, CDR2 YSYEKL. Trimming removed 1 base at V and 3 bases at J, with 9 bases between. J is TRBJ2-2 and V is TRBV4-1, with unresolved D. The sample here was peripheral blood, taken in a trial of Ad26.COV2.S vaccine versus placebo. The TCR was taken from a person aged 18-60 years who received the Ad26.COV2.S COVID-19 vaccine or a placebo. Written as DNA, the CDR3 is TGCGCCAGCAGCCAAGGGGAAGTCCACACCGGGGAGCTGTTTTTT. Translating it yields CASSQGEVHTGELFF.